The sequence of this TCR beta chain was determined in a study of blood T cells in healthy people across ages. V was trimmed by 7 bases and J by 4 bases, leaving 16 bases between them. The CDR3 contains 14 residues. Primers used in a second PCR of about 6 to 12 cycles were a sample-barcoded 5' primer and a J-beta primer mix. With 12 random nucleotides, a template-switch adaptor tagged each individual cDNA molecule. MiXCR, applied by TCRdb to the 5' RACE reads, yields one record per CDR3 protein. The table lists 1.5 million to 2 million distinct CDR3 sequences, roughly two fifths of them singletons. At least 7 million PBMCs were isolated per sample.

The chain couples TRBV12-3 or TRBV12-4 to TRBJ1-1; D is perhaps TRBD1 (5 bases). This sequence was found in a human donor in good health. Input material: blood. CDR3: CASTYGEGVTEAFF. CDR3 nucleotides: TGTGCCAGCACCTACGGGGAAGGGGTCACTGAAGCTTTCTTT.